This record looks at one T cell receptor beta chain sequence and its context. What antigen it recognizes has not been identified. No base-level quality is on record; no much larger clone is a single base apart. Library prep was done by the immunoSEQ multiplex PCR assay. The multiplex PCR relied on a mix of 60 forward primers for TCR Vbeta segments and 13 reverse primers for TCR Jbeta segments. A multiplex PCR assay on genomic DNA amplified the CDR3 region of rearranged TCR beta genes. The amplified TCR beta libraries were sequenced on the Illumina HiSeq System as 87-base-pair reads. The source study handled its data this way. A later analysis counted 65 million to 90 million unique TCR beta chains across the 670 or so repertoires, and roughly 9.9 million of these chains were shared by at least two donors. Raw reads were error-corrected and collapsed into unique sequences with a nearest-neighbor algorithm that merged closely related sequences to remove PCR and sequencing errors. CDR3 sequences were aligned to IMGT reference sequences to assign V, D and J gene segments. For a sequence to be retained, a match of at least six nucleotides was required to both a V gene segment and a J gene segment. A rearrangement was called productive if the CDR3 had no stop codons and remained in frame with V and J, and every other rearrangement was called non-productive. Following IMGT convention, CDR3 was defined as the stretch from the second conserved V-encoded cysteine to the conserved J-encoded phenylalanine. Sequences without an unambiguous match to a single V gene segment were excluded from the earlier analysis of several hundred of the donors. In an earlier analysis of 587 of the donors, V segments were called functional above 56.7% productive rearrangements and were called segregating when the between-donor standard deviation exceeded 5%. A statistical classification framework was built to diagnose cytomegalovirus status from the catalog of TCR beta chain sequences. In a later analysis, V and J genes were assigned by comparing TCR nucleotide sequences against IMGT/GENE-DB human TR gene sequences. Using the TCRdist pipeline, a later analysis assigned CDR3 sequences along with most-parsimonious VDJ recombination scenarios. In a later analysis, each TCR beta chain was defined by its CDR3 amino acid sequence together with its V-gene family, and reads lacking a unique V-gene family were excluded. As a way to deal with suspected cross-contamination and a sequencing artifact, a later analysis dropped more than 500 nucleotide sequences that were highly shared and had low generation probability. In a later analysis, a clonal expansion index for each public chain was calculated from normalized within-repertoire ranks of inferred template counts. In a later analysis, generation probabilities were computed using a VDJ recombination model fitted to out-of-frame rearrangements, and the results were checked against IGoR. In a later analysis, TCR-TCR, TCR-HLA and TCR-CMV co-occurrence was scored with hypergeometric tests, and a repertoire-size bias correction was applied to TCR pairs. False discovery rates were estimated in a later analysis by permuting HLA or CMV assignments 20 times. In a later analysis, co-occurring TCRs were grouped using DBSCAN, with TCRdist sequence similarity added in when clustering inside HLA-allele-positive subsets. Repertoires with fewer than 30,000 or more than 120,000 public chains were left out of co-occurrence clustering, as were five repertoires with anomalous nucleotide sharing. TCRdb took this table from immuneACCESS and kept in-frame rearrangements with V and J called. Such tables lack part of the clones; where checked against another copy, unresolved V genes explain under half of the gap, and the rest is unexplained. That table gives V, J and clone size, and the DNA gave D and trimming. This sample has roughly 160,000 clones in its table, and less than 75% of those were observed once. The top ten clonotypes cover approximately 1.4% of the sample.

The data originate from a study of cytomegalovirus exposure and HLA in healthy donors (dated by TCRdb to 2017 to 2019). For context, the study as a whole: According to an earlier analysis of a few hundred of the donors, about 190 million T cells yielded over 100 million unique TCR beta sequences and more than 250 Gb of sequence data. An early release covering roughly 640 HLA-typed donors comprised approximately 300 gigabases of sequencing data and 65 million to 100 million unique TCR sequences. Of the 350 to 400 genotyped donors, around 81% fell in the genetic ancestry cluster associated with self-reported Caucasian donors. The aim of the study was to test whether cataloging public T cell receptors could identify signatures of past pathogen exposure. The study profiled the T cell repertoires of 500 to 800 subjects by immunosequencing and related them to cytomegalovirus serostatus. Besides the first cohort of more than 650 subjects, a separate validation cohort made up of over 100 different subjects was used. The study combined high-throughput TCR immunosequencing, statistical association of individual TCRs with disease status, and machine learning to predict cytomegalovirus infection status. In a later analysis, previously published TCR beta repertoires from several hundred donors were re-analyzed and high-resolution HLA genotyping was added so that TCR occurrence patterns could be studied. Rather than drawing on any new phenotypic data, the later analysis identified candidate immune exposures from TCR beta sequences and the way those sequences occurred across donors. An earlier analysis of approximately 640 of the donors applied high-throughput TCR beta sequencing to assess whether each TCR beta V gene segment acted as functional or pseudogenic. Donor age, sex, ethnicity and CMV serostatus were compiled alongside the repertoire data. A later genetic analysis took genome-wide SNP genotypes for about three fifths of the roughly 670 donors and used that subset as a discovery cohort. All discovery cohort repertoires had been generated on a single sequencing platform. Class I and class II HLA loci were covered by the typing at four-digit resolution. The number of donors typed differed by locus, with 629-630 for A, B, C, DRB1 and DQB1, around 500 for DQA1, 600 to 610 for DPA1, and about 450 for DPB1. Several DR-DQ haplotypes were treated as single units for association and clustering because of strong linkage in the cohort. On average, 235,054 unique TCR beta nucleotide sequences were sequenced per donor among 398 genotyped donors of the cohort, with 15% to 20% of those sequences being non-productive. The full study reports these points: A later analysis reported that several top co-occurrence clusters appeared linked to parvovirus B19, influenza, CMV and Epstein-Barr virus. A further reported finding was that TCR beta sequences accurately predicted the HLA-A and HLA-B alleles for most subjects in the first cohort. At a false discovery rate of 0.05, a later analysis linked some 18,000 TCR beta sequences to specific HLA alleles. Linkage disequilibrium might explain the correlated functional status among segregating V segments, but an unknown experimental factor could not be ruled out. A later genetic analysis reported fewer N-insertions in productive TCRs among donors in an Asian-associated ancestry cluster than the roughly 690-donor mean. A group of highly shared sequence variants was considered likely to be a technical artifact of the sequencing pipeline. A total of about 180 TCR beta chains were listed by the study as associated with cytomegalovirus. According to a later analysis, TCR association rates differed among HLA loci, with DRB1 alleles showing the most associated TCRs and HLA-C alleles showing the fewest. Some IMGT-functional V segments, including TRBV6-2 and TRBV6-3, could not be told apart with the 87-base-pair reads, so those segments were excluded. Because HLA typing was missing for some donors at each locus, association tests included only the typed subset. A few of the identified cytomegalovirus-associated TCR beta chains were confirmed in vitro to be specific for cytomegalovirus antigens. Presence/absence analyses assumed roughly uniform sequencing depth across donors, an assumption that may not hold. In a later analysis, most CMV-associated TCR beta chains were found to appear HLA-restricted, with HLA associations seemingly driven largely by CMV exposure. Only TCR beta chains were sequenced in this cohort, and the absence of alpha or paired-chain data limited detectable features. Broadly in line with IMGT annotations, most TCR beta V segments showed up in productive rearrangements about 87% or about 30% of the time in an earlier analysis of under 700 of the donors. The earlier analysis of almost 600 of the donors excluded about 16 rarely observed V segments, including chromosome 9 orphons, because counts were too low. A later analysis found that HLA-associated TCR beta chains were more clonally expanded and had lower generation probabilities than equally common non-associated chains. Strong co-occurrence of HLA alleles, especially DR and DQ, made assigning TCR associations to individual alleles difficult. V-gene and J-gene trimming of TCR beta chains was associated with a missense DCLRE1C variant in a later genetic analysis, and the association was replicated in an independent cohort. The classifier was reported to diagnose cytomegalovirus status with high specificity and sensitivity in both the original cohort and the validation cohort. The only immune exposure information available for the cohort was CMV serostatus. According to the authors, the approach could potentially be generalized to other disease states and immunological phenotypes. Across donors, most TCR sequences were observed very rarely, whereas some public TCRs were present in many individuals.

The cysteine opens and the phenylalanine closes a CDR3 of 14 amino acids. Left in the record is the CDR3 DNA by itself, 42 bases read in frame from the first base. The germline ends are 13 bases apart after V is trimmed by 5 bases and J by 5 bases. In the germline V gene, CDR1 corresponds to SGHVS and CDR2 to FNYEAQ. The cohort consisted of 670 or so healthy bone marrow donors. Cohort members were all nominally healthy when sampled, although unrecorded immune exposures were likely present. The donor was CMV seronegative and was included in the group of 352 seronegative cohort members. Every donor gave a peripheral blood sample, and the peripheral blood mononuclear cells from that sample were used for TCR beta sequencing. The Qiagen DNeasy Blood Extraction Kit was used to extract genomic DNA from the blood cell samples.

This receptor was taken from a girl aged 10 to 17 in good health and CMV-seronegative. Recombination connected TRBV7-6 to TRBJ1-5; a tentative D match to TRBD1 spans 6 bases. Source material: PBMCs. The DNA sequence reads TGTGCCAGCAGCCGTCAGGGGACCCATCAGCCCCAGCATTTT. This gives the protein CASSRQGTHQPQHF.